Following are 2 T cell receptor beta chains from one sample sequenced in a study of OX40 agonist ivuxolimab in advanced cancers. The library was produced with the immunoSEQ multiplex PCR assay. TCRdb carries this immuneACCESS record with in-frame sequences only. Its versions omit some clonotypes, under half of them owing to an unresolved V gene in the studies checked, with the rest unexplained. This sample lists 35,000 to 45,000 clones; roughly nine tenths were detected once. The biggest ten clones account for around 2.4% of the sample. The sample was CD4+ or CD8+ T cells sorted from blood, taken in a trial of the OX40 agonist ivuxolimab. The receptor set was obtained from an adult with an advanced solid tumor such as melanoma, head and neck, liver or kidney cancer.

This sequence joins TRBV11-1 and TRBJ1-2; 7 bases are shared with TRBD1. This CDR3 contains 13 residues. Per germline, CDR1 SGHAT and CDR2 FQDESV (reference sequence). The ends lost 0 bases at V and 7 bases at J; junction bases unmatched: 2. The CDR3 loop is CASSLAGGRGYTF. In DNA, the CDR3 is TGTGCCAGCAGCTTAGCAGGGGGCCGTGGCTACACCTTC. The full variable domain, in which reference TRBV11-1 and TRBJ1-2 provide the parts outside the CDR3, is EAEVAQSPRYKITEKSQAVAFWCDPISGHATLYWYRQILGQGPELLVQFQDESVVDDSQLPKDRFSAERLKGVDSTLKIQPAELGDSAMYLCASSLAGGRGYTFGSGTRLTVV.

The CDR3: CATYRDYGYTF. For the CDR3, the DNA is TGTGCCACCTACCGGGACTATGGCTACACCTTC. The J gene is TRBJ1-2, the V gene TRBV6-5; no clear D gene. From germline, CDR1 is MNHEY and CDR2 SVGAGI. The V end was cut by 10 bases, the J end by 3 bases, with 9 bases between. The CDR3 is made up of 11 amino acids.